This TCR beta chain was identified during a study of cytomegalovirus exposure and HLA in healthy donors. Trimming left V 8 bases short and J 5 bases short, with 7 bases between. The CDR3 has 11 residues. The germline CDR1 and CDR2 sequences are SNHLY and FYNNEI. As concerns this clone: Its antigen is currently unknown.

Notes on the study in general: In an earlier analysis, most TCR beta V segments were productive about 87% or about 30% of the time.

Researchers ran the PCR with 60 Vbeta and 13 Jbeta primers. Study processing details: It was a later analysis that counted roughly 80 million unique TCR beta chains, of which roughly 11 million were shared. Using immunoSEQ multiplex PCR, the repertoire was profiled, and TCRdb retains in-frame clones only, with some absent. V, J and clone size reflect that table, while D and trimming were determined from the DNA. Seen here are tens of thousands of clones, about 78% observed once, and the top ten hold about 3.2%. The V and J genes are TRBV2 and TRBJ2-1; TRBD2 is a possible D gene (6 bases). The sample consisted of PBMCs. The receptor was derived from a woman aged 25-40 years in good health and CMV-seronegative. The CDR3 DNA follows: TGTGCCAGCGGCGGGGACAATGAGCAGTTCTTC. This encodes CASGGDNEQFF. Looking up the rest from reference TRBV2 and TRBJ2-1 gives the full variable domain: EPEVTQTPSHQVTQMGQEVILRCVPISNHLYFYWYRQILGQKVEFLVSFYNNEISEKSEIFDDQFSVERPDGSNFTLKIRSTKLEDSAMYFCASGGDNEQFFGPGTRLTVL.